A selection of T cell receptor beta chains follows, all from one sample in a study of blood T cell repertoires in COVID-19. Only in-frame clones appear in the TCRdb table, and some are missing; sequencing was by immunoSEQ multiplex PCR. The sample includes some 320,000 clones, 75% to 85% of them seen just once. The sample consisted of peripheral blood. These receptors were taken from a human donor in a cohort sampled during active COVID-19. CDR3s include the opening cysteine and the closing phenylalanine or tryptophan. A D gene is named only where the DNA matches it firmly. Clone sizes are given selectively: once, few, many, or a class where the clone is expanded.

abundance | len | j_gene | v_gene | d_gene | CDR3nt | CDR3aa
. | 15 | TRBJ1-3 | TRBV11-2 | . | TGTGCCAGCAGCATCAGGGAAGATTCTGGAAACACCATATATTTT | CASSIREDSGNTIYF
. | 13 | TRBJ1-2 | TRBV3-1/TRBV3-2 | TRBD1 | TGTGCCAGCAGCCAAGAGGGGACAGATGGCTACACCTTC | CASSQEGTDGYTF
once | 14 | TRBJ1-5 | TRBV30 | . | TGTGCCTGGAGTAGGCGGGGGGGCAACCAGCCCCAGCATTTT | CAWSRRGGNQPQHF
. | 14 | TRBJ2-7 | TRBV9 | TRBD1 | TGTGCCAGCAGCGCGACAGGGGAGGCCTACGAGCAGTACTTC | CASSATGEAYEQYF
. | 16 | TRBJ2-7 | TRBV3-1/TRBV3-2 | . | TGTGCCAGCAGCCAAGAAACACCCTCGAGGTCTACGTCGCAGTACTTC | CASSQETPSRSTSQYF
. | 14 | TRBJ2-3 | TRBV7-3 | . | TGTGCCAGCAGCCACACAGGGAGCACAGATACGCAGTATTTT | CASSHTGSTDTQYF
. | 14 | TRBJ2-1 | TRBV4-1 | TRBD2 | TGCGCCAGCAGCCCCCCCTCTAGCGGGAATGAGCAGTTCTTC | CASSPPSSGNEQFF
. | 11 | TRBJ2-7 | TRBV20-1 | . | TGCAGTGCTAACGTAGAACGCGAGCAGTACTTC | CSANVEREQYF
. | 12 | TRBJ1-1 | TRBV5-6 | . | TGTGCCAGCAGCTTGAGCGCGACTGAAGCTTTCTTT | CASSLSATEAFF
. | 17 | TRBJ2-7 | TRBV2 | TRBD1 | TGTGCCAGCAGGGCAAGGGACAGGGGAATAAAAATCGTCGAGCAGTACTTC | CASRARDRGIKIVEQYF
. | 14 | TRBJ2-2 | TRBV19 | . | TGTGCCCTGGGCGGGGCGGGGAACACCGGGGAGCTGTTTTTT | CALGGAGNTGELFF
. | 13 | TRBJ2-7 | TRBV11-3 | TRBD2 | TGTGCCAGTGCCAGGAGCGGGGCCAACGAGCAGTACTTC | CASARSGANEQYF
few | 15 | TRBJ1-3 | TRBV30 | . | TGTGCCTGGTCGCCGCAGGGTAACTCTGGAAACACCATATATTTT | CAWSPQGNSGNTIYF
. | 15 | TRBJ2-7 | TRBV6-5 | TRBD1 | TGTGCCAGCAGCCGAGGGACAGGTAATTACTACGAGCAGTACTTC | CASSRGTGNYYEQYF
. | 16 | TRBJ2-2 | TRBV28 | . | TGTGCCAGCAGTCGCAGGGTCCCGGCGAACACCGGGGAGCTGTTTTTT | CASSRRVPANTGELFF
. | 14 | TRBJ2-3 | TRBV1 | . | TGCACCAGCAGCCAAGGGCCTCACACAGATACGCAGTATTTT | CTSSQGPHTDTQYF
. | 13 | TRBJ1-2 | TRBV30 | . | TGTGCCTGGACTCAGGGGCTGGCCTATGGCTACACCTTC | CAWTQGLAYGYTF
. | 15 | TRBJ2-3 | TRBV4-2 | . | TGTGCCAGCAGCCAAGATAGCGAGAAAGGAGCTACGCAGTATTTT | CASSQDSEKGATQYF
. | 13 | TRBJ1-6 | TRBV20-1 | . | TGCAGTGCTAGTGACGGAGGGGATTCACCCCTCCACTTT | CSASDGGDSPLHF
. | 15 | TRBJ1-2 | TRBV18 | TRBD1 | TGTGCCAGCTCACAAACACAGGGGCCCGGCTATGGCTACACCTTC | CASSQTQGPGYGYTF
. | 18 | TRBJ1-4 | TRBV5-1 | TRBD1 | TGCGCCAGCAGCTTGTCCCCAACCAGACAGGGGAGAGGTGAAAAACTGTTTTTT | CASSLSPTRQGRGEKLFF
. | 13 | TRBJ1-2 | TRBV27 | TRBD1 | TGTGCCAGCAGGATGACAGGGGAGGTGGGCTACACCTTC | CASRMTGEVGYTF
. | 14 | TRBJ2-3 | TRBV10-1 | TRBD2 | TGCGCCAGCACTAGCGGGGGGGCGACAGATACGCAGTATTTT | CASTSGGATDTQYF
. | 13 | TRBJ1-1 | TRBV27 | . | TGTGCCAGCAGTTTATCGGGGCAGTATGAAGCTTTCTTT | CASSLSGQYEAFF
few | 13 | TRBJ2-1 | TRBV4-1 | . | TGCGCCAGCAGCCAAGATCGCCGGGATGAGCAGTTCTTC | CASSQDRRDEQFF
. | 11 | TRBJ2-1 | TRBV12-5 | . | TGTGCTAGTGGCCAGGGTTTAGGGCAGTTCTTC | CASGQGLGQFF
few | 14 | TRBJ1-6 | TRBV27 | TRBD1 | TGTGCCAGCAGTCGGACAGGGGGCAATTCACCCCTCCACTTT | CASSRTGGNSPLHF
. | 16 | TRBJ1-1 | TRBV6-5 | TRBD1 | TGTGCCAGCAGTTACACGACAGGGCGTCGGAACACTGAAGCTTTCTTT | CASSYTTGRRNTEAFF